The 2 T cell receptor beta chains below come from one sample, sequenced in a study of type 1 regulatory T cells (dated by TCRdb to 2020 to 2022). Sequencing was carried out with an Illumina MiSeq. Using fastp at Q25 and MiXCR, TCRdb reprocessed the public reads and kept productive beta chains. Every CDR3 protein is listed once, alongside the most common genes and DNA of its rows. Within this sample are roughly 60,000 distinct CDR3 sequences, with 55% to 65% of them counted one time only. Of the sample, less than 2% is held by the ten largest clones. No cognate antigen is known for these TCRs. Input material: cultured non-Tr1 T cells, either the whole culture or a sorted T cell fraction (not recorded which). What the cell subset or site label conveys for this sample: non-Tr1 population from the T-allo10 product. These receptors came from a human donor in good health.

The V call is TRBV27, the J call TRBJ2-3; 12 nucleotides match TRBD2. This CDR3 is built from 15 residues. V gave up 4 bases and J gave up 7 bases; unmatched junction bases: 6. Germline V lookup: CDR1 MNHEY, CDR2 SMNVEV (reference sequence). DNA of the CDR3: TGTGCCAGCAGTTCCAGACTAGCGGGGGATAATACGCAGTATTTT. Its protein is CASSSRLAGDNTQYF.

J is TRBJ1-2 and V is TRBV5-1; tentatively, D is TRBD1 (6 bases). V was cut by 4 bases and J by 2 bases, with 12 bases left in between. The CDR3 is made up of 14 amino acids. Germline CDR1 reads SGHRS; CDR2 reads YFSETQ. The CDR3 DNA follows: TGCGCCAGCAGCGGAACCACAGGGAACTATGGCTACACCTTC. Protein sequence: CASSGTTGNYGYTF.